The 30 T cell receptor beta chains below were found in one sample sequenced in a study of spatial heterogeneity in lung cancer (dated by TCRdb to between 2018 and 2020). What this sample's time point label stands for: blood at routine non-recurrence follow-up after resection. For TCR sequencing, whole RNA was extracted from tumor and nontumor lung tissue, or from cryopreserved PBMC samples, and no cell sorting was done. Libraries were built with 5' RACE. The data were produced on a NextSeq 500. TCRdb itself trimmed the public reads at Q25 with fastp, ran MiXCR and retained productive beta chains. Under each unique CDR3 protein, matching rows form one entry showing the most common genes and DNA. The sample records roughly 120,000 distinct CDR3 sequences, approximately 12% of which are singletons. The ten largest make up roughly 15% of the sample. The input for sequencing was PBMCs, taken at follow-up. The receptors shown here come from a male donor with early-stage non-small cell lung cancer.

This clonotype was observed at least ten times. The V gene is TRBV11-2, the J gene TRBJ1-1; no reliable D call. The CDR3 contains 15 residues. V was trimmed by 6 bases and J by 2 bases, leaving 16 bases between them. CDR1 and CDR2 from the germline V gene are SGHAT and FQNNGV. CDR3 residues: CASSYTYRGNTEAFF. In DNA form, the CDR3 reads TGTGCCAGCAGTTACACCTATCGAGGAAACACTGAAGCTTTCTTT.

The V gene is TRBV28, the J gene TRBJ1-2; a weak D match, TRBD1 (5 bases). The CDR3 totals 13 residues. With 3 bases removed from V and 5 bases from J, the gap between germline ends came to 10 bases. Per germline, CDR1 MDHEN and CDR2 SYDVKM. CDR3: CASSLRGDYGYTF. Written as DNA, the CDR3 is TGTGCCAGCAGTTTGAGGGGTGATTATGGCTACACCTTC.

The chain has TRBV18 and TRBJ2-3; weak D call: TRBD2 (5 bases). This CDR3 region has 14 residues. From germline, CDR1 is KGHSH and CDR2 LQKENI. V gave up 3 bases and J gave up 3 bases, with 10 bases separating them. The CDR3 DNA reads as TGTGCCAGCTCACCCACTACTAGGACAGATACGCAGTATTTT. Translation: CASSPTTRTDTQYF.

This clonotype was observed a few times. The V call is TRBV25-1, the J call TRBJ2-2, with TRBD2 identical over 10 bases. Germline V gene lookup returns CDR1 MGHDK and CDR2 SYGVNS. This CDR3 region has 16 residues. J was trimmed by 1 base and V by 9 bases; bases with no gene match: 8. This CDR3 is CARIAGGWENTGELFF. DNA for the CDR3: TGTGCCAGGATAGCGGGGGGCTGGGAGAACACCGGGGAGCTGTTTTTT.

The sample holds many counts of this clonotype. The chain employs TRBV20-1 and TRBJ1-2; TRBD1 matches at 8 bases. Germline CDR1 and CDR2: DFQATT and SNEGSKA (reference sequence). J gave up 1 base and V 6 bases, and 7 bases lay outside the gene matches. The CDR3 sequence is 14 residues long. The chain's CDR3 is CSAPGTGFNYGYTF. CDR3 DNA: TGCAGTGCCCCCGGGACAGGTTTTAACTATGGCTACACCTTC.

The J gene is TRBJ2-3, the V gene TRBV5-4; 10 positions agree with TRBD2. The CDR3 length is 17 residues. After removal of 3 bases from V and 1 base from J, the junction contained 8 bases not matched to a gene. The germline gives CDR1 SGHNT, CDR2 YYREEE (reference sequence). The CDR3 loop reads CASSSSAGTSGTDTQYF. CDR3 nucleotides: TGTGCCAGCAGCTCATCAGCCGGGACTAGCGGCACAGATACGCAGTATTTT.

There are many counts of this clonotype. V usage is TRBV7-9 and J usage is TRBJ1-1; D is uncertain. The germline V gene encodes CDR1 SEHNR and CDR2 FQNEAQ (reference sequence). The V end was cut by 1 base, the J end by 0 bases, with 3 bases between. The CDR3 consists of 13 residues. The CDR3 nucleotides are TGTGCCAGCAGCTTAGAAGTGAACACTGAAGCTTTCTTT. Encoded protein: CASSLEVNTEAFF.

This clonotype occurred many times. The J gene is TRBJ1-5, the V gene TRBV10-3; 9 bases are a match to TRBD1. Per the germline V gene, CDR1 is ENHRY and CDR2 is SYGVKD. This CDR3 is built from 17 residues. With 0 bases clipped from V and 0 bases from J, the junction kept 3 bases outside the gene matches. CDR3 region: CAISESGTGHSNQPQHF. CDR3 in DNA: TGTGCCATCAGTGAGTCGGGGACAGGGCATAGCAATCAGCCCCAGCATTTT.

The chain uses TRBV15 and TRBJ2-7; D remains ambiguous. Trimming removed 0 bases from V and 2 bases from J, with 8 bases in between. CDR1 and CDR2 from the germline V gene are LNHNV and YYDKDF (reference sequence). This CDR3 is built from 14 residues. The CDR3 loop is CATSRDRGAYEQYF. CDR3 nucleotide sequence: TGTGCCACCAGCAGAGATCGTGGGGCCTACGAGCAGTACTTC.

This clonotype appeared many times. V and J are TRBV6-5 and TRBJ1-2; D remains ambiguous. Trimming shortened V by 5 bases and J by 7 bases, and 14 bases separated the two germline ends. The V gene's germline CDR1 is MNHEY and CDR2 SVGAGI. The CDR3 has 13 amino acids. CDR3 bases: TGTGCCAGCAGTACCCATTTAGGATCTGGCTACACCTTC. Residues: CASSTHLGSGYTF.

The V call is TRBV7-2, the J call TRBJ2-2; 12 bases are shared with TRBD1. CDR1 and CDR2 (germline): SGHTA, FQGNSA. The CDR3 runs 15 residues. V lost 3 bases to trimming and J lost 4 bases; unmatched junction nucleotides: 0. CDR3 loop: CASSLGQGATGELFF. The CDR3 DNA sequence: TGTGCCAGCAGCTTGGGACAGGGGGCCACCGGGGAGCTGTTTTTT. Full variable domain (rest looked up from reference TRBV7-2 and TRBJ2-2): GAGVSQSPSNKVTEKGKDVELRCDPISGHTALYWYRQSLGQGLEFLIYFQGNSAPDKSGLPSDRFSAERTGGSVSTLTIQRTQQEDSAVYLCASSLGQGATGELFFGEGSRLTVL.

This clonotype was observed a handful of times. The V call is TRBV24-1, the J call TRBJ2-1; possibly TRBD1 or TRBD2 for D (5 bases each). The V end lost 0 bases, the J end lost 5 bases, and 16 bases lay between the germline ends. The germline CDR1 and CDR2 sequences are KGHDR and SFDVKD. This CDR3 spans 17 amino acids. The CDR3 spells CATSDLQVAEGHNEQFF. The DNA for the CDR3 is TGTGCCACCAGTGATTTGCAAGTCGCCGAGGGGCACAATGAGCAGTTCTTC.

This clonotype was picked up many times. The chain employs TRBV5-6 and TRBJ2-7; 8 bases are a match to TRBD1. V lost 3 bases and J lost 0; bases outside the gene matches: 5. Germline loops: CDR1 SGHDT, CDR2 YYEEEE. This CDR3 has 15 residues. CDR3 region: CASSSRGHISYEQYF. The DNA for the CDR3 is TGTGCCAGCAGCTCCAGGGGGCATATCTCCTACGAGCAGTACTTC.

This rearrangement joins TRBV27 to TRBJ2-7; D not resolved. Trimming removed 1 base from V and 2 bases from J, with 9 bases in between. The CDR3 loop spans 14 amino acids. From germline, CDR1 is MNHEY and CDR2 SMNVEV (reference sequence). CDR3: CASSLLGSTYEQYF. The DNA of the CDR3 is TGTGCCAGCAGTTTATTGGGCAGTACCTACGAGCAGTACTTC.

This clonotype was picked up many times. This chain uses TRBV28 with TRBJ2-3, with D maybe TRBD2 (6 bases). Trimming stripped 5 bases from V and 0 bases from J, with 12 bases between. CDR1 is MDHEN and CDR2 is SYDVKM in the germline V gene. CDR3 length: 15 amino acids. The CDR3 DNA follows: TGTGCCAGCAGTCGAGCGGGCCTTAGCACAGATACGCAGTATTTT. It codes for CASSRAGLSTDTQYF.

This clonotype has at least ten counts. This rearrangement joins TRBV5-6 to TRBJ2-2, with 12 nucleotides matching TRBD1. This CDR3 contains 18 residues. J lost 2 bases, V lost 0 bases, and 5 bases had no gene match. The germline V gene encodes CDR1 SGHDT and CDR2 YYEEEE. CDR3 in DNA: TGTGCCAGCAGCTTGGCCGGGACAGGGGGCCGAAACACCGGGGAGCTGTTTTTT. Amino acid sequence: CASSLAGTGGRNTGELFF.

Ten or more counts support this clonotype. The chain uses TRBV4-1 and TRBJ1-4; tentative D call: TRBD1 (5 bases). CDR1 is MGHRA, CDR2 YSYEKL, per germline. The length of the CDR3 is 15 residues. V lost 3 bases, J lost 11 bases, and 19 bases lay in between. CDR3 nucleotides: TGCGCCAGCAGCCAGTTAAGTAGGGGAGGAAAGAAACTGTTTTTT. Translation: CASSQLSRGGKKLFF.

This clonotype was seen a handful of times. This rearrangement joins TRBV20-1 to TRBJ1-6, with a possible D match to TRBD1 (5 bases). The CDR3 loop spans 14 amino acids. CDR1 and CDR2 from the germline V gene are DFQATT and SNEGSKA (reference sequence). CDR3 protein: CGAESGPTNSPLHF. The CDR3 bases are TGCGGGGCCGAATCGGGACCTACTAATTCACCCCTCCACTTT.

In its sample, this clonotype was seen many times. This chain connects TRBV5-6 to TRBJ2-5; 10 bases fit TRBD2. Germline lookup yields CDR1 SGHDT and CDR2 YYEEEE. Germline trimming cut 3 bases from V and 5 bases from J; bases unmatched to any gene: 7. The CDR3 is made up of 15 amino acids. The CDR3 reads CASSSSSGGQETQYF. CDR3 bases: TGTGCCAGCAGCTCCTCTAGCGGGGGCCAGGAGACCCAGTACTTC.

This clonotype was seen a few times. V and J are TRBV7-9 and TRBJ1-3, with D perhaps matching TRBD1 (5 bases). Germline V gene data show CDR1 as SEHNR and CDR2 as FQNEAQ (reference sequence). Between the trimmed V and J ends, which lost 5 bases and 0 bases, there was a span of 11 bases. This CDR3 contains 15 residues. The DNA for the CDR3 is TGTGCCAGCAGCCGAGACAGTGCCTCTGGAAACACCATATATTTT. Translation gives CASSRDSASGNTIYF.

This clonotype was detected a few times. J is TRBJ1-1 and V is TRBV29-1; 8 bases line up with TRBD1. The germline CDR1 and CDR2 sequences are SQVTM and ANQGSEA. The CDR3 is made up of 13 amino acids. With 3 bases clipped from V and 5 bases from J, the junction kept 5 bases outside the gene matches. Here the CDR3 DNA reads TGCAGCGTTGAGAATACAGGGGGAACTGAAGCTTTCTTT. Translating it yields CSVENTGGTEAFF.

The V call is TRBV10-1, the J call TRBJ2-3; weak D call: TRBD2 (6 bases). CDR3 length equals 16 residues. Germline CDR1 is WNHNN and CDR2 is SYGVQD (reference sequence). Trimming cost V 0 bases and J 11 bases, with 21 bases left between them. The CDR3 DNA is TGCGCCAGCAGTGAGTCGTCAGCGGGCAAAGTCGGTATGCAGTATTTT. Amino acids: CASSESSAGKVGMQYF.

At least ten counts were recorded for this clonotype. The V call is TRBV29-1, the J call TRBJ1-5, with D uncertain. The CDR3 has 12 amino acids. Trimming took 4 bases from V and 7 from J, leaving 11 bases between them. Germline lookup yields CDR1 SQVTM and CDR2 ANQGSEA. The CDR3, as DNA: TGCAGCGTTGCCGACCGGGCCCAGCCCCAGCATTTT. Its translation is CSVADRAQPQHF.

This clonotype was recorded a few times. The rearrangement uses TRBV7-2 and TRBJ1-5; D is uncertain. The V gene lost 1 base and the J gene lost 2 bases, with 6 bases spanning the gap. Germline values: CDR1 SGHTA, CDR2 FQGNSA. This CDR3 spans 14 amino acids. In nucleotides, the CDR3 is TGTGCCAGCAGCTTAGTGTCAGGCAATCAGCCCCAGCATTTT. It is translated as CASSLVSGNQPQHF.

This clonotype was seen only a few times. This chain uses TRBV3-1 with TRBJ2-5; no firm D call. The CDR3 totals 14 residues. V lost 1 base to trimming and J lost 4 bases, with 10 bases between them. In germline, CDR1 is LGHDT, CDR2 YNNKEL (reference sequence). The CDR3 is CASSQVNPPETQYF. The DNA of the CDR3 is TGTGCCAGCAGCCAAGTGAACCCCCCAGAGACCCAGTACTTC.

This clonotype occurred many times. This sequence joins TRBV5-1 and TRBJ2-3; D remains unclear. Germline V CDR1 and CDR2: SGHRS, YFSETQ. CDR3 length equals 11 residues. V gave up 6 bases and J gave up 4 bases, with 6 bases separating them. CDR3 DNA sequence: TGCGCCAGCAAGTTTTCAGATACGCAGTATTTT. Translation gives CASKFSDTQYF.

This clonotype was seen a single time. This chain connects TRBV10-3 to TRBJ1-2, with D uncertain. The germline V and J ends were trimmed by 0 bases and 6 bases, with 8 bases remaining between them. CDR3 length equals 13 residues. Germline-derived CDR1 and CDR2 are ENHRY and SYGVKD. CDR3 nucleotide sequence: TGTGCCATCAGTGAGTCGTCCGGGGATGGCTACACCTTC. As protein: CAISESSGDGYTF.

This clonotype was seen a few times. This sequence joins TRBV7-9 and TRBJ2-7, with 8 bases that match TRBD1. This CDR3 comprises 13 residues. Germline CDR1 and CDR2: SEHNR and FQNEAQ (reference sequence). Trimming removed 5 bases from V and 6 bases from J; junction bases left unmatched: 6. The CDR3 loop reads CASSPRGRTEQYF. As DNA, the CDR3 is TGTGCCAGCAGCCCCAGGGGGCGGACCGAGCAGTACTTC.

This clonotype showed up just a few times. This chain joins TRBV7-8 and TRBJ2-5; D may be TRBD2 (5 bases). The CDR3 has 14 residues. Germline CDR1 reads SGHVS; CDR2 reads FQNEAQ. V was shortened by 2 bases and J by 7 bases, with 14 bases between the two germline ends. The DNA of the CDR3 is TGTGCCAGCAGCTTACTGGGCTCCCGGGGGACCCAGTACTTC. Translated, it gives CASSLLGSRGTQYF.

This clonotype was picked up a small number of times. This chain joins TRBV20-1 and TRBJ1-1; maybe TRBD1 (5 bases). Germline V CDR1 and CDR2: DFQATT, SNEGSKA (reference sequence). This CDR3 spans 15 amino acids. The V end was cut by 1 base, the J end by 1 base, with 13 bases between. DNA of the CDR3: TGCAGTGCTAGAGTCCCTAAGGGGCGGAACACTGAAGCTTTCTTT. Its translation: CSARVPKGRNTEAFF.